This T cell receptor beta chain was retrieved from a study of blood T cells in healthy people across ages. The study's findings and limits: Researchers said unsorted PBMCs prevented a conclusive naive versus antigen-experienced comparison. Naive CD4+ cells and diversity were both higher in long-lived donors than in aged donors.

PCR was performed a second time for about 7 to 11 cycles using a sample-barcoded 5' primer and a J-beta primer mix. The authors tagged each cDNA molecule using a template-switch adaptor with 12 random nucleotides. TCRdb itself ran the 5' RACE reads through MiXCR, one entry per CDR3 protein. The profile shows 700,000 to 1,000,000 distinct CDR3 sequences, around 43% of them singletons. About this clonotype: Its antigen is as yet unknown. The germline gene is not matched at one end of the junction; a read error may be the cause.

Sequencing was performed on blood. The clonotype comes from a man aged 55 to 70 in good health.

For the CDR3, the DNA is TGTACCAGCAGCCAGGGGAACCCGACAGGGACGGAGACCCAGTACTTC. Amino acid sequence: CTSSQGNPTGTETQYF. The rearrangement joins TRBV7-6 to TRBJ2-5; 7 positions agree with TRBD1. Germline V lookup: CDR1 SGHVS, CDR2 FNYEAQ. This CDR3 region has 16 residues. The complete variable domain, with remaining parts taken from reference TRBV7-6 and TRBJ2-5, reads GAGVSQSPRYKVTKRGQDVALRCDPISGHVSLYWYRQALGQGPEFLTYFNYEAQQDKSGLPNDRFSAERPEGSISTLTIQRTEQRDSAMYRCTSSQGNPTGTETQYFGPGTRLLVL.